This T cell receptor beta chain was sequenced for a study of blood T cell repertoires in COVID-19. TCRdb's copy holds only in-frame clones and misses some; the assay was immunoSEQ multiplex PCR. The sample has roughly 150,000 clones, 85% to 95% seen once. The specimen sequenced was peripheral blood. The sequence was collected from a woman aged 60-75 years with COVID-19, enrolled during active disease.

Written as DNA, the CDR3 is TGCGCCAGCAGCTTTTCGCCTAGCGGGGGCTTTGACACCGGGGAGCTGTTTTTT. This translates into CASSFSPSGGFDTGELFF. This chain links TRBV5-1 with TRBJ2-2; 10 bases align to TRBD2. Germline-derived CDR1 and CDR2 are SGHRS and YFSETQ. The CDR3 covers 18 residues. V was clipped by 2 bases and J by 3 bases; unmatched bases: 10.